Sequencing of this T cell receptor beta chain was carried out in a study of somatic mutations in cytotoxic T cells in rheumatoid arthritis (TCRdb year 2017). Broadly, across the study: Peripheral blood (about 28 ml EDTA) was collected from patients immediately after diagnosis and before any treatment began. Sorted V beta1+ cells also underwent TCRB sequencing, and some V beta antibody-stained T-cell populations were flow-sorted at nearly 100% purity on a FACSAria II or Sony SH800. In newly diagnosed rheumatoid arthritis without treatment, the study examined if expanded CD8+ T-cell clones harbor somatic mutations, relying on TCRB deep sequencing to characterize clonality. TCRB deep sequencing was performed for approximately 60 rheumatoid arthritis patients and approximately 20 healthy controls. Patients and controls did not essentially differ in median age, which was nearly identical between the groups.

Genomic DNA underwent TCRB CDR3 sequencing using the immunoSEQ assay. The study's own analysis went as follows. When patient CD8+ clones exceeding 1% were checked against published virus-specific TCRB sequences, only a few matched. Analyses were restricted to productive TCRB rearrangements. Clonality was expressed as a Shannon entropy-based productive clonality index, with each clone defined by a unique TCRB CDR3 sequence. Repertoire overlap between two samples was calculated from the template counts of each clone relative to total templates per sample. V-gene usage from TCRB sequencing and V-gene usage measured by flow cytometry were correlated (Spearman r of approximately 0.66). Sourced from immuneACCESS, this table was stored by TCRdb with only in-frame sequences that have V and J called. A share of the clones is absent; for the studies checked, an unresolved V gene accounts for under half, and the remainder has no known explanation. V and J calls and clone size follow that table, whereas D and trimming were derived from the DNA. The sample data list 7,000 to 9,500 clones, and approximately 79% of these were observed just once. In total, the top ten clones hold roughly 4.9% of the sample.

On an AutoMACS, CD4+ and CD8+ cells were isolated via positive magnetic bead selection, and their purity was verified by flow cytometry. After a first flow cytometry screen using a TCR V beta antibody panel, clonal expansions were characterized through TCRB deep sequencing of sorted CD8+ fractions. Peripheral blood mononuclear cells were isolated by Ficoll-Paque PLUS density gradient separation. Using Nucleospin Tissue or Tissue XS kits, DNA was extracted from CD4-enriched, CD8-enriched or PBMC samples, with quantification by a Qubit 2.0 fluorometer. With regard to this clone: This clone's antigen is unknown. Nothing much larger sits one base from this clone, and base qualities are not available.

The CDR3 covers 17 residues, taking in both the cysteine and the phenylalanine. Only the CDR3 part of the read is kept: 51 bases, read in frame from the first base. Deletion took 1 base off V and 0 bases off J, with a span of 14 bases between the germline ends. Sequences SGHDT (CDR1) and YYEEEE (CDR2) are obtained from the germline V gene. The research as a whole found: In 8 of 65 patients the largest CD8+ clone exceeded 20% of CD8+ cells, and several identical CD8+ TCRB sequences were shared between blood and synovial fluid. CD8+ T-cell clonality did not differ significantly between rheumatoid arthritis patients and age-matched healthy controls. The expanded CD8+ clones had unknown antigen targets, and not appearing in virus-specific databases did not rule out that they were virus-specific. An increase of CD8+ clonality with age was seen in patients (Spearman r ~ 0.46) but not in healthy controls. The slight underrepresentation of TRBV07 in patients was not corrected for multiple comparisons.

This TCR was recovered from an adult with rheumatoid arthritis. The source material was CD8+ T cells sorted from blood. Recombination connected TRBV5-6 to TRBJ1-3; no D gene is confidently identified. The bases read TGTGCCAGCAGCTTGAACTCTGGACGGACCTCTGGAAACACCATATATTTT. Its product reads: CASSLNSGRTSGNTIYF.